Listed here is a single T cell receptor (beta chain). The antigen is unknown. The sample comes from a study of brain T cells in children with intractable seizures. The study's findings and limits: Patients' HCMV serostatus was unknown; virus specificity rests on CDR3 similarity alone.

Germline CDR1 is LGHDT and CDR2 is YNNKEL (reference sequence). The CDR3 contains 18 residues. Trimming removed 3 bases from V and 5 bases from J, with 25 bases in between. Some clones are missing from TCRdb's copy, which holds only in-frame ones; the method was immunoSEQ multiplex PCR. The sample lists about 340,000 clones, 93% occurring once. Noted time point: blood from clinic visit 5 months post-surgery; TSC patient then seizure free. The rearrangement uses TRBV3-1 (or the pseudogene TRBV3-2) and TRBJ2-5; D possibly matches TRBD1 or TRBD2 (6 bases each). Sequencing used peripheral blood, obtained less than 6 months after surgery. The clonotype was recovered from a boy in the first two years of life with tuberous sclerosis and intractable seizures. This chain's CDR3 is CASSQLGGSRGPGETQYF. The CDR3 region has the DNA TGTGCCAGCAGCCAGCTGGGGGGTAGCAGGGGCCCGGGGGAGACCCAGTACTTC.